Below, 6 T cell receptor beta chains from the same sample are listed, as sequenced in a study of breast tumors, draining lymph nodes, adjacent tissues. TCRdb called the multiplex PCR reads again in MiXCR, with one record for every CDR3 protein. The sample holds 150,000 to 250,000 distinct CDR3 sequences, approximately 31% seen once. Samples came from axillary lymph nodes draining the breast cancer. Sequenced input: axillary lymph node tissue. The receptors originated from a female donor with breast cancer. Some clones in this sample may be carry-over from other donors' samples.

This clonotype appeared once. V usage is TRBV10-3 and J usage is TRBJ2-7; D is uncertain. V lost 5 bases and J lost 0, with 5 bases in between. CDR1 and CDR2 from the germline V gene are ENHRY and SYGVKD. This CDR3 region has 12 residues. This CDR3 reads CAISRSSYEQYF. The DNA for the CDR3 is TGTGCCATCAGTCGAAGCTCCTACGAGCAGTACTTC.

This chain links TRBV6-2 or TRBV6-3 with TRBJ2-5; no reliable D call. V dropped 5 bases and J dropped 3 bases, with 16 bases sitting between them. CDR1 and CDR2 from the germline V gene are MNHEY and SVGEGT. The CDR3 extends over 15 amino acids. DNA of the CDR3: TGTGCCAGCAGTGGTGGGTCGCAACCGAAAGAGACCCAGTACTTC. It encodes CASSGGSQPKETQYF.

Regarding this clonotype: It may be a read error: a sequence one base away is much more abundant. The conserved phenylalanine or tryptophan is not found at the CDR3 terminus, so this likely reflects a read error. The DNA is left out, because the CDR3 cannot be placed on it with certainty; the CDR3 is given as TCRdb lists it. The chain carries TRBV7-9 and TRBJ1-2; the table's TRBD1 call for D was not verified on the DNA. The CDR3 totals 15 residues, both ends included. The germline gives CDR1 SEHNR, CDR2 FQNEAQ (reference sequence). CDR3 residues: CASTASSLQGKGYPL.

Only one count was recorded for this clonotype. This chain joins TRBV7-2 and TRBJ2-5; the D gene could be TRBD1 or TRBD2 (5 bases each). CDR3 size: 15 residues. V was pared by 1 base and J by 3 bases, with 12 bases between. Germline loops: CDR1 SGHTA, CDR2 FQGNSA. The CDR3 loop is CASSLGGEIEETQYF. The CDR3 DNA reads TGTGCCAGCAGCTTAGGAGGGGAGATTGAAGAGACCCAGTACTTC.

Concerning this clonotype itself: It may be a read error: a sequence one base away is much more abundant. This chain connects TRBV6-6 to TRBJ2-5; no clear D gene. This CDR3 has 12 amino acids. Germline lookup yields CDR1 MNHNY and CDR2 SVGAGI (reference sequence). CDR3 amino acids: CASSESREAQYF. DNA for the CDR3: TGTGCCAGCAGTGAGTCGAGAGAGGCCCAGTACTTC.

In this sample, this clonotype turned up many times. CDR3 DNA: TGTGCCAGCACGGACTCCCCGCGCCACGAGCAGTACTTC. Its protein product is CASTDSPRHEQYF. V usage is TRBV6-4 and J usage is TRBJ2-7; TRBD2 is a possible D gene (5 bases). The CDR3 covers 13 residues. Germline CDR1 reads MRHNA; CDR2 reads SNTAGT. Trimming shortened V by 7 bases and J by 5 bases, and 15 bases separated the two germline ends.